This entry features one T cell receptor (beta chain) sequence. The sample is drawn from a study of blood T cells in healthy people across ages. The authors ran a second PCR of about 7 to 11 cycles using a sample-barcoded 5' primer and a J-beta primer mix. MiXCR, run by TCRdb on the 5' RACE reads, gives a single entry per CDR3 protein. The repertoire holds about 640,000 distinct CDR3 sequences, with 58% as singletons. The V and J ends lost 4 bases and 1 base respectively, with 16 bases between them. This CDR3 has 16 residues. Germline V gene sequence: CDR1 LNHNV, CDR2 YYDKDF (reference sequence). The sample taken for sequencing was blood. The rearrangement links TRBV15 to TRBJ2-5; D call uncertain. The sequence came from a man aged 60 to 69 in good health. The CDR3 region has the DNA TGTGCCACCAGCAACAACCTCCACTCGCTCCAAGAGACCCAGTACTTC. As protein: CATSNNLHSLQETQYF.